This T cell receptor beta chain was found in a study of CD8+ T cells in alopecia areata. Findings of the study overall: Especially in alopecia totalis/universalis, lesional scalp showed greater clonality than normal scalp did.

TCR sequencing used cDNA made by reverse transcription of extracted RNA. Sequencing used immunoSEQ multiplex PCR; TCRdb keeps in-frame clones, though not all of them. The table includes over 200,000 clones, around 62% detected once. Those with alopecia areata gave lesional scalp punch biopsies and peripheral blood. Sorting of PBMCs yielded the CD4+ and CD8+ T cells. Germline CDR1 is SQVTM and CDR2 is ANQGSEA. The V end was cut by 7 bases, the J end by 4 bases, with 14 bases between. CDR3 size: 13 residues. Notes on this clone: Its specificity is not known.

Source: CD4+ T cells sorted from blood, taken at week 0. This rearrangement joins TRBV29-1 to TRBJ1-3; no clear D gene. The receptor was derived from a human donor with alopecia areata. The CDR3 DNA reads TGCAGCGCCTTCGTCCTCTCGGGAAACACCATATATTTT. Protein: CSAFVLSGNTIYF.